These 11 T cell receptor beta chains came from one sample sequenced in a study of T-cell reconstitution after alpha-beta-depleted transplantation in children (dated by TCRdb to the mid-2010s). The library was generated by PCR. TCRdb names Illumina HiSeq 2500 as the instrument used. TCR library preparation used molecular barcoding, with unique molecular identifiers applied to normalize quantification of the TCRbeta repertoire. TCRdb reprocessing: public reads trimmed at Q25 with fastp, clones called with MiXCR, in-frame beta chains kept. Each record represents a unique CDR3 protein, reported with the most common genes and DNA among its rows. This sample comprises 200,000 to 300,000 distinct CDR3 sequences, around 7.5% of them detected only once. Approximately 6.3% of the sample rests with the top ten. The treatment or condition label corresponds to: allogeneic hematopoietic cell transplantation with graft depleted of TCRalphabeta T cells and CD19 B cells.

Sequenced here: PBMCs, mostly from graft donor cells, sampled 180 days after TCRalphabeta/CD19-depleted stem cell transplant. These receptors were taken from a male patient aged 10 to 17 who had a stem cell transplant for acute lymphoblastic leukemia, so the T cells may come from the graft donor.

Remarks on this clonotype: It may be a read error: a sequence one base away is much more abundant. This chain joins TRBV7-2 and TRBJ2-1; D ambiguous. The CDR3 spans 14 residues. Between the trimmed V and J ends, which lost 0 bases and 12 bases, there was a span of 15 bases. Looked up from germline, CDR1 is SGHTA and CDR2 is FQGNSA. This CDR3 reads CASSLAQVAWVQFF. DNA of the CDR3: TGTGCCAGCAGCTTAGCACAAGTGGCCTGGGTGCAGTTCTTC. Full variable domain (rest looked up from reference TRBV7-2 and TRBJ2-1): GAGVSQSPSNKVTEKGKDVELRCDPISGHTALYWYRQSLGQGLEFLIYFQGNSAPDKSGLPSDRFSAERTGGSVSTLTIQRTQQEDSAVYLCASSLAQVAWVQFFGPGTRLTVL.

This clonotype occurred many times. J is TRBJ2-2 and V is TRBV12-3 or TRBV12-4; D may be TRBD1 (6 bases). This CDR3 comprises 13 residues. Trimming removed 8 bases from V and 2 bases from J, with 9 bases in between. CDR3 nucleotide sequence: TGTGCCAGCGGGGACACCAACACCGGGGAGCTGTTTTTT. Protein sequence: CASGDTNTGELFF.

There are a few counts of this clonotype. The chain employs TRBV20-1 and TRBJ2-3, with TRBD2 matching over 9 bases. V gave up 5 bases and J gave up 2 bases; unmatched junction bases: 11. Germline loops: CDR1 DFQATT, CDR2 SNEGSKA (reference sequence). The CDR3 sequence is 16 residues long. The CDR3 protein is CSAGITSGPLTDTQYF. CDR3 bases: TGCAGTGCTGGCATTACTAGCGGGCCACTCACAGATACGCAGTATTTT.

This sequence joins TRBV11-2 and TRBJ1-5; no reliable D call. The V end lost 0 bases, the J end lost 6 bases, and 18 bases lay between the germline ends. This CDR3 has 17 residues. CDR1 and CDR2 from the germline V gene are SGHAT and FQNNGV. The DNA of the CDR3 is TGTGCCAGCAGCTTAGATGCGGGGAATTTGATGAGTCAGCCCCAGCATTTT. Protein sequence: CASSLDAGNLMSQPQHF.

This clonotype was observed at least ten times. CDR3 sequence reads: CASSLLRTSLDEQFF. The CDR3 DNA follows: TGTGCCAGCTCACTGTTACGGACGTCGTTGGATGAGCAGTTCTTC. The chain combines TRBV18 with TRBJ2-1; no firm D call. The CDR3 spans 15 residues. Trimming took off 4 bases at V and 8 bases at J, with 18 bases between the two ends. Germline assignment: CDR1 KGHSH and CDR2 LQKENI.

This clonotype was seen a few times. V and J are TRBV2 and TRBJ2-4; D is possibly TRBD1 (5 bases). Germline CDR1 SNHLY, CDR2 FYNNEI. The CDR3 is 17 residues long. V gave up 6 bases and J gave up 0 bases, with 18 bases separating them. The CDR3, as DNA: TGTGCCAGCAGGACAGAGCGCTTAGCTCTAGCCAAAAACATTCAGTACTTC. Amino acids: CASRTERLALAKNIQYF. Looking up the rest from reference TRBV2 and TRBJ2-4 gives the full variable domain: EPEVTQTPSHQVTQMGQEVILRCVPISNHLYFYWYRQILGQKVEFLVSFYNNEISEKSEIFDDQFSVERPDGSNFTLKIRSTKLEDSAMYFCASRTERLALAKNIQYFGAGTRLSVL.

This clonotype has at least ten counts. The chain recombines TRBV12-3 or TRBV12-4 with TRBJ2-4; 14 bases are shared with TRBD2. This CDR3 spans 20 amino acids. Trimming cost V 6 bases and J 1 base; bases outside gene matches: 14. CDR3 in amino acids: CASSRGGGLAGGEAKNIQYF. The CDR3 nucleotides are TGTGCCAGCAGCCGCGGGGGCGGACTAGCGGGGGGAGAGGCCAAAAACATTCAGTACTTC.

Of note for this clonotype: A much larger clone lies one base from this, so it may be a read error. The chain carries TRBV6-2 or TRBV6-3 and TRBJ1-5, with 12 positions matching TRBD1. The CDR3 extends over 19 amino acids. V lost 2 bases, J lost 3 bases, and 11 bases stayed unmatched. CDR1 and CDR2 from the germline V gene are MNHEY and SVGEGT. The CDR3 protein is CASSYNLRDRGLTNQPQHF. The CDR3 DNA follows: TGTGCCAGCAGTTACAATCTCCGGGACAGGGGGCTCACCAATCAGCCCCAGCATTTT.

The sample holds many counts of this clonotype. The rearrangement links TRBV20-1 to TRBJ2-7, with D perhaps given as TRBD1 or TRBD2 (5 bases each). This CDR3 has 15 residues. V was cut by 0 bases and J by 3 bases, with 15 bases left in between. Germline V gene sequence: CDR1 DFQATT, CDR2 SNEGSKA (reference sequence). The CDR3 coding sequence is TGCAGTGCTAGAGACGGGGCAGGTATTATCTACGAGCAGTACTTC. Protein sequence: CSARDGAGIIYEQYF.

This clonotype came up many times. The rearrangement joins TRBV6-2 or TRBV6-3 to TRBJ2-2; 8 bases align to TRBD1. The CDR3 is made up of 16 amino acids. Germline-derived CDR1 and CDR2 are MNHEY and SVGEGT. The V segment lost 2 bases and the J segment 7 bases; nucleotides outside the gene matches: 9. This CDR3 is CASSYRRTGRDGELFF. CDR3 sequence (DNA): TGTGCCAGCAGTTACCGGAGGACAGGGAGAGACGGGGAGCTGTTTTTT.

This clonotype occurred many times. The genes are TRBV6-5 and TRBJ2-7, with D possibly TRBD2 on 6 matching bases. Germline V CDR1 and CDR2: MNHEY, SVGAGI. The CDR3 sequence is 19 residues long. V was shortened by 2 bases and J by 6 bases, with 29 bases between the two germline ends. CDR3 residues: CASSYNRAGTSNTPSEQYF. CDR3 DNA sequence: TGTGCCAGCAGTTACAACCGTGCGGGAACTAGCAATACACCCTCCGAGCAGTACTTC.